Here is one T cell receptor beta chain with its context. What it binds is not known. The data stem from a study of CD8 T cells in ankylosing spondylitis. In TCRdb, the 5' RACE reads were re-called with MiXCR into one record per CDR3 protein. There are 250,000 to 300,000 distinct CDR3 sequences in the sample; 15% to 25% occur only once, and roughly 8.3% lies in the top ten. Study conclusions and caveats: Previous work reported some of these motif variants in the synovial fluid and blood of reactive arthritis. The study identified a TCR beta motif of several highly homologous variants that appeared characteristic of ankylosing spondylitis blood.

CDR3 length: 15 amino acids. Germline V gene sequence: CDR1 SGHRS, CDR2 YFSETQ. The V gene lost 4 bases and the J gene lost 0 bases, with 10 bases spanning the gap. Material for sequencing was blood, either unsorted or a sorted T cell fraction (not recorded which). The chain recombines TRBV5-1 with TRBJ2-2, with D possibly TRBD1 on 6 matching bases. The receptor's source is a male donor with ankylosing spondylitis or in good health (not recorded which). CDR3 residues: CASSPGVSNTGELFF. The CDR3 DNA reads TGCGCCAGCAGCCCAGGGGTGTCGAACACCGGGGAGCTGTTTTTT.